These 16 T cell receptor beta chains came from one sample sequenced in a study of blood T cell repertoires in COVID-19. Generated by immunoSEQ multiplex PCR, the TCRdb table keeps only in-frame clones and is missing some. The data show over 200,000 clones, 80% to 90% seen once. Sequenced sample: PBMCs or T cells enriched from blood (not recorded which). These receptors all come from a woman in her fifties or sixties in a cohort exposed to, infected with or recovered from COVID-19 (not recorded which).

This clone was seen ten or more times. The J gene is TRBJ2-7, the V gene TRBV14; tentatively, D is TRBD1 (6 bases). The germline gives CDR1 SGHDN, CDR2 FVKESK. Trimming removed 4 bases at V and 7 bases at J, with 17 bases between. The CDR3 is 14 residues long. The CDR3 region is CASSLRTAPLEQYF. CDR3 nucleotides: TGTGCCAGCAGCCTTCGGACAGCCCCCTTGGAGCAGTACTTC.

CDR3 loop: CASTPDSKSGGRNYGYTF. CDR3 sequence (DNA): TGTGCCAGTACCCCCGATTCCAAATCCGGGGGACGGAACTATGGCTACACCTTC. V usage is TRBV19 and J usage is TRBJ1-2; D may be TRBD1 (5 bases). CDR1 is LNHDA, CDR2 SQIVND, per germline (reference sequence). Trimming took off 7 bases at V and 2 bases at J, with 26 bases between the two ends. The CDR3 consists of 18 residues.

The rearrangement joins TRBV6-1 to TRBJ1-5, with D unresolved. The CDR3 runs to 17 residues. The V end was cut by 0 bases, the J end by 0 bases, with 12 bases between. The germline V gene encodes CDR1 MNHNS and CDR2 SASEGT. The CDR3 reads CASSEATTSYSNQPQHF. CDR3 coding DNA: TGTGCCAGCAGTGAAGCAACGACAAGCTATAGCAATCAGCCCCAGCATTTT.

The CDR3 loop is CATSRDRGSGNTIYF. The CDR3 nucleotides read TGTGCCACCAGCAGAGATAGAGGCTCTGGAAACACCATATATTTT. This rearrangement joins TRBV15 to TRBJ1-3; no clear D. Trimming took off 0 bases at V and 0 bases at J, with 6 bases between the two ends. The CDR3 runs 15 residues. Germline values: CDR1 LNHNV, CDR2 YYDKDF (reference sequence).

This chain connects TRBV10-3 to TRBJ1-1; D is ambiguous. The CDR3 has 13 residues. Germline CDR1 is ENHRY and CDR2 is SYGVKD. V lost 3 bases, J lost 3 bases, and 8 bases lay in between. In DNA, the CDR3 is TGTGCCATCAGTGAAACCCAGTACACTGAAGCTTTCTTT. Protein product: CAISETQYTEAFF.

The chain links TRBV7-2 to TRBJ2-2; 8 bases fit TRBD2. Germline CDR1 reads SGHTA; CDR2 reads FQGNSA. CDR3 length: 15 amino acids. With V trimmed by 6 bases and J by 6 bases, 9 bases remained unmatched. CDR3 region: CASRSGGLSAGELFF. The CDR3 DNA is TGTGCCAGCAGATCGGGGGGGCTCTCAGCCGGGGAGCTGTTTTTT.

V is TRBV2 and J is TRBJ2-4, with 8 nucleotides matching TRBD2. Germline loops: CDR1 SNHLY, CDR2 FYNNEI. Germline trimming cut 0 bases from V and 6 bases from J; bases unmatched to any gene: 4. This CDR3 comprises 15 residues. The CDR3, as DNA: TGTGCCAGCAGTGAAGCGGGGGGACTAGGAAACATTCAGTACTTC. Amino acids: CASSEAGGLGNIQYF.

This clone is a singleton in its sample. This CDR3 is CASSRGQGDYGYTF. Written as DNA, the CDR3 is TGTGCCAGCAGCCGCGGACAGGGAGACTATGGCTACACCTTC. V is TRBV5-6 and J is TRBJ1-2; TRBD1 aligns across 8 bases. Trimming took 4 bases from V and 3 from J; bases not matched to a gene: 5. The CDR3 length is 14 residues. From germline, CDR1 is SGHDT and CDR2 YYEEEE.

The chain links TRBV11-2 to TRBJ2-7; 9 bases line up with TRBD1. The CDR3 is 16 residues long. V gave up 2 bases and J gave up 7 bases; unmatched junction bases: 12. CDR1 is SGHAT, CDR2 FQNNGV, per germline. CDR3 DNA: TGTGCCAGCAGCTTATCTGGGACAGGGTCTTCGAGAGAGCAGTACTTC. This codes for CASSLSGTGSSREQYF.

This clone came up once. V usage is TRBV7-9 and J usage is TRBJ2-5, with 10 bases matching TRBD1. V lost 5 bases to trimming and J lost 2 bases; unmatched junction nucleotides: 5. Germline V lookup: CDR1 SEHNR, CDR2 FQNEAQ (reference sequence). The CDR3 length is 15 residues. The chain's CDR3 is CASSPPGQGQETQYF. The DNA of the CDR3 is TGTGCCAGCAGCCCTCCGGGACAGGGGCAAGAGACCCAGTACTTC.

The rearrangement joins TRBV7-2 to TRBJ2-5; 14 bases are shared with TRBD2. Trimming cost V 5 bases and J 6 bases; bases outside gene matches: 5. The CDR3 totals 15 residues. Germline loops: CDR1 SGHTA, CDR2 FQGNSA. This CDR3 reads CASSATSGGAQTQYF. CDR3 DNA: TGTGCCAGCAGCGCGACTAGCGGGGGGGCGCAGACCCAGTACTTC.

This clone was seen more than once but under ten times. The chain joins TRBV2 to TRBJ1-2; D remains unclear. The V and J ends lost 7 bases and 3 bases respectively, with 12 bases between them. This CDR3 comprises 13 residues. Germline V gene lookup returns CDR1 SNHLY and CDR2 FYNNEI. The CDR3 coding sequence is TGTGCCAGCAACCTCCACGGGGACTATGGCTACACCTTC. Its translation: CASNLHGDYGYTF.

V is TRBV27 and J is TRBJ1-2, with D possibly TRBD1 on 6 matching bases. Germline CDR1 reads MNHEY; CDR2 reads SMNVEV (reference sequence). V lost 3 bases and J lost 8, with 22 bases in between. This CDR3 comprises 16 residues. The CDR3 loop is CASSFQFITGQGGYTF. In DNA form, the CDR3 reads TGTGCCAGCAGTTTCCAATTTATTACAGGGCAAGGCGGCTACACCTTC.

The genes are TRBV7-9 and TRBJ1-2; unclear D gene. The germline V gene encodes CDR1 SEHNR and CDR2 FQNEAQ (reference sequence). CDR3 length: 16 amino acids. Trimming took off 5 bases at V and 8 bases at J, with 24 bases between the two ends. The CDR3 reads CASSPAGDTALGGYTF. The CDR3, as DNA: TGTGCCAGCAGCCCGGCGGGTGACACGGCCCTTGGGGGCTACACCTTC.

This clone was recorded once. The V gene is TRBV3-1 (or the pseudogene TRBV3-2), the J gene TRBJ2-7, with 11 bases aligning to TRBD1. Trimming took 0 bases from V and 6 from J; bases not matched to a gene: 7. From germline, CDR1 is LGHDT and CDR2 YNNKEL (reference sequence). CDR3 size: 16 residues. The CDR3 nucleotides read TGTGCCAGCAGCCAAGACAGGACAGGGGGCCGGGTCGAGCAGTACTTC. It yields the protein CASSQDRTGGRVEQYF.

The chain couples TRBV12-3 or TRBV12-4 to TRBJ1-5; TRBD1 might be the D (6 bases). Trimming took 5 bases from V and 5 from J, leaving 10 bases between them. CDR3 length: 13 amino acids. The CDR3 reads CASSQGSHQPQHF. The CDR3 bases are TGTGCCAGCAGTCAGGGGTCGCATCAGCCCCAGCATTTT.